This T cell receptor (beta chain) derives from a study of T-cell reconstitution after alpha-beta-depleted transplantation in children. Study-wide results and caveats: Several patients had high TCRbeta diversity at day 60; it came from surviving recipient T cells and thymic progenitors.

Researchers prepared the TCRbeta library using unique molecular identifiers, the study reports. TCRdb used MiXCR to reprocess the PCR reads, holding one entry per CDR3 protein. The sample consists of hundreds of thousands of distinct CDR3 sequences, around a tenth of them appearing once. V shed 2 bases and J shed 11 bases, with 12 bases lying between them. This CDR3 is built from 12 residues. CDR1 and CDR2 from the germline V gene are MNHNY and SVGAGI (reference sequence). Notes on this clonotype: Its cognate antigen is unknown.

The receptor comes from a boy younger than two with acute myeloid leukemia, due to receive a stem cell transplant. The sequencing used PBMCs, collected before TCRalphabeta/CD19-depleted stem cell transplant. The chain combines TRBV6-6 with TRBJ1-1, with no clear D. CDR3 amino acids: CASSYLGHAAFF. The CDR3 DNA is TGTGCCAGCAGTTACCTGGGCCACGCGGCTTTCTTT.